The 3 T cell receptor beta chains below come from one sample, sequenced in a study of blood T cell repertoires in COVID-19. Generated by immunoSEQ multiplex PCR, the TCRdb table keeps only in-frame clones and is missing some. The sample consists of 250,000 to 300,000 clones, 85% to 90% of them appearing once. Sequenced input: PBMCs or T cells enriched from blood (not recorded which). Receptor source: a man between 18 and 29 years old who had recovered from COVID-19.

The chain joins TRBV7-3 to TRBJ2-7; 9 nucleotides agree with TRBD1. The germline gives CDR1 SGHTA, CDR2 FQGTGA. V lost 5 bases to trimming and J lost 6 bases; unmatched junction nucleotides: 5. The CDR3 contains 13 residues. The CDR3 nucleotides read TGTGCCAGCAGCCCCGGGACAGGGTCCGAGCAGTACTTC. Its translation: CASSPGTGSEQYF.

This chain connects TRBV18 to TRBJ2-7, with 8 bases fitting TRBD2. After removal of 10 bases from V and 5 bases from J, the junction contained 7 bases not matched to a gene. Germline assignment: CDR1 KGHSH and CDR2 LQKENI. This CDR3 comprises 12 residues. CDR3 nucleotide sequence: TGTGCCACTGGCGGGGGGCGAAACGAGCAGTACTTC. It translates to CATGGGRNEQYF. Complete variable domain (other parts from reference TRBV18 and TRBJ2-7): NAGVMQNPRHLVRRRGQEARLRCSPMKGHSHVYWYRQLPEEGLKFMVYLQKENIIDESGMPKERFSAEFPKEGPSILRIQQVVRGDSAAYFCATGGGRNEQYFGPGTRLTVT.

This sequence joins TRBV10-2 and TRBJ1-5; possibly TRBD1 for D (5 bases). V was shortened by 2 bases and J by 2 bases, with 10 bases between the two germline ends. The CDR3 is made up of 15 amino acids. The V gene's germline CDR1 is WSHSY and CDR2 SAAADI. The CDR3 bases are TGCGCCAGCAGTGAGAGCAGGGTTCGCAATCAGCCCCAGCATTTT. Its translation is CASSESRVRNQPQHF.